This TCR beta chain is drawn from a study of blood T cells in healthy people across ages. Study results and caveats: Strong correlation existed between TCR beta diversity and naive T cell percentage. With unsorted PBMCs, a conclusive comparison of naive versus antigen-experienced cells was not possible. Long-lived and aged donors differed, with more naive CD4+ cells and higher diversity in the long-lived.

Primed by a sample-barcoded 5' primer and a J-beta primer mix, a second PCR proceeded for about 7 to 11 cycles. TCRdb used MiXCR to reprocess the 5' RACE reads, holding one entry per CDR3 protein. Of about 1.8 million distinct CDR3 sequences in the sample, roughly 49% were seen once. From germline, CDR1 is SGHAT and CDR2 FQNNGV. This CDR3 region has 14 residues. As to this clonotype: What it binds is not known.

The sample was blood. The clonotype was recovered from a woman aged 40-49 years in good health. This chain links TRBV11-2 with TRBJ2-7; D is possibly TRBD2 (6 bases). The CDR3 spells CTNSFGGDSYEQYF. CDR3 DNA: TGTACCAACAGCTTCGGAGGGGACTCCTACGAGCAGTACTTC.